This T cell receptor beta chain is from a study of post-analysis software for immune sequencing data. Study-wide results and caveats: Those with multiple sclerosis, the patient group, showed significantly lower normalized Chao1 diversity than controls. In patients, TRBV5-6, TRBV5-1 and TRBV20-1 belonged to five TRBV segments found more frequently than in controls.

Points on this clonotype: Its antigen is currently unknown.

The TCR beta cDNA libraries carried unique molecular identifiers. A single record per CDR3 protein comes from TCRdb applying MiXCR to the PCR reads. The table has hundreds of thousands of distinct CDR3 sequences, less than 45% seen once. Germline V gene sequence: CDR1 SGHRS, CDR2 YFSETQ. The V and J ends lost 8 bases and 3 bases respectively, with 8 bases between them. The CDR3 contains 11 residues. This receptor was obtained from a girl aged 10 to 17 with multiple sclerosis. The J gene is TRBJ1-2, the V gene TRBV5-1; D call uncertain. Sample: blood. CDR3 sequence: CASGGDYGYTF. DNA of the CDR3: TGCGCCAGTGGAGGCGACTATGGCTACACCTTC.